Below, 28 T cell receptor beta chains from the same sample are listed, as sequenced in a study of radiotherapy plus CTLA-4 blockade in lung cancer. Some clones are missing from TCRdb's copy, which holds only in-frame ones; the method was immunoSEQ multiplex PCR. The table includes 95,000 to 150,000 clones, 70% to 90% detected once. This specimen was peripheral blood, taken from a patient treated with radiotherapy plus ipilimumab. Receptor source: a human donor with non-small cell lung cancer that progressed on radiotherapy plus ipilimumab.

This chain links TRBV4-1 with TRBJ1-3; weak D call: TRBD1 (6 bases). Germline assignment: CDR1 MGHRA and CDR2 YSYEKL. V was pared by 4 bases and J by 1 base, with 11 bases between. This CDR3 contains 15 residues. The CDR3 protein is CASSRWGLSGNTIYF. DNA for the CDR3: TGCGCCAGCAGCCGATGGGGGCTATCTGGAAACACCATATATTTT.

Only a few counts were recorded for this clone. The V call is TRBV5-4, the J call TRBJ1-2, with no clear D. Trimming cost V 5 bases and J 14 bases, with 16 bases left between them. Germline V lookup: CDR1 SGHNT, CDR2 YYREEE (reference sequence). The CDR3 is 11 residues long. CDR3 nucleotides: TGTGCCAGCAGTTCCGACGGTAGAGGGACCTTC. Translated: CASSSDGRGTF.

This clone was seen only once. This sequence joins TRBV11-3 and TRBJ2-3; D unclear. CDR1 and CDR2 (germline): SGHNT, YENEEA. V lost 4 bases, J lost 5 bases, and 7 bases lay in between. The length of the CDR3 is 12 residues. The CDR3 bases are TGTGCCAGCAGCTACACGGGAGATACGCAGTATTTT. Translating gives CASSYTGDTQYF.

The V call is TRBV7-8, the J call TRBJ2-5; either TRBD1 or TRBD2 may fit D (5 bases each). The V end was cut by 5 bases, the J end by 13 bases, with 17 bases between. This CDR3 contains 12 residues. Germline V CDR1 and CDR2: SGHVS, FQNEAQ. As DNA, the CDR3 is TGTGCCAGCAGCCCGAGGGACGCGCCATGGTACTTC. It translates to CASSPRDAPWYF.

This chain joins TRBV7-2 and TRBJ2-5; weak D call: TRBD2 (5 bases). V lost 2 bases and J lost 1, with 8 bases in between. The germline V gene has CDR1 SGHTA and CDR2 FQGNSA. CDR3 length: 14 residues. The CDR3 nucleotides read TGTGCCAGCAGCTTAACAGCGGTCCAAGAGACCCAGTACTTC. Translated, it gives CASSLTAVQETQYF.

V is TRBV27 and J is TRBJ1-1; D perhaps matches TRBD1 (5 bases). The CDR3 runs to 15 residues. V was cut by 0 bases and J by 5 bases, with 13 bases left in between. Germline V gives CDR1 MNHEY, CDR2 SMNVEV (reference sequence). CDR3 region: CASSLSSGGWTEAFF. CDR3 coding DNA: TGTGCCAGCAGTTTATCGTCGGGGGGATGGACTGAAGCTTTCTTT.

This sequence joins TRBV30 and TRBJ2-3; 9 bases map to TRBD2. This CDR3 has 13 residues. With 4 bases clipped from V and 3 bases from J, the junction kept 2 bases outside the gene matches. The V gene's germline CDR1 is GTSNPN and CDR2 SVGIG (reference sequence). The CDR3 DNA sequence: TGTGCCTGGACTAGCGGGACGACAGATACGCAGTATTTT. Translating gives CAWTSGTTDTQYF.

The chain recombines TRBV7-9 with TRBJ2-6; D perhaps matches TRBD2 (5 bases). The CDR3 is 16 amino acids. V lost 3 bases, J lost 0 bases, and 9 bases lay in between. The germline gives CDR1 SEHNR, CDR2 FQNEAQ (reference sequence). The CDR3 nucleotides read TGTGCCAGCAGCTTCATCCGGGGCTCTGGGGCCAACGTCCTGACTTTC. Encoded protein: CASSFIRGSGANVLTF. Together with reference TRBV7-9 and TRBJ2-6, the CDR3 gives the full variable domain: DTGVSQNPRHKITKRGQNVTFRCDPISEHNRLYWYRQTLGQGPEFLTYFQNEAQLEKSRLLSDRFSAERPKGSFSTLEIQRTEQGDSAMYLCASSFIRGSGANVLTFGAGSRLTVL.

V gene TRBV5-1 combines with J gene TRBJ1-5; a possible D gene is TRBD1 (5 bases). Trimming removed 0 bases at V and 6 bases at J, with 7 bases between. CDR3 length: 13 amino acids. CDR1 is SGHRS and CDR2 is YFSETQ in the germline V gene. CDR3 in amino acids: CASSLGDGQPQHF. For the CDR3, the DNA is TGCGCCAGCAGCTTGGGGGACGGTCAGCCCCAGCATTTT. The full variable domain, its missing parts supplied by reference TRBV5-1 and TRBJ1-5, is KAGVTQTPRYLIKTRGQQVTLSCSPISGHRSVSWYQQTPGQGLQFLFEYFSETQRNKGNFPGRFSGRQFSNSRSEMNVSTLELGDSALYLCASSLGDGQPQHFGDGTRLSIL.

V gene TRBV15 combines with J gene TRBJ2-1; perhaps TRBD1 as D (5 bases). This CDR3 has 17 amino acids. The germline CDR1 and CDR2 sequences are LNHNV and YYDKDF (reference sequence). V lost 1 base to trimming and J lost 0 bases, with 13 bases between them. The CDR3 DNA sequence: TGTGCCACCAGCAGAGGTCTAGGGGTTGGCTCCTACAATGAGCAGTTCTTC. It translates to CATSRGLGVGSYNEQFF.

This clone was observed once. The genes are TRBV2 and TRBJ2-2, with D perhaps matching TRBD1 (5 bases). This CDR3 contains 13 residues. In germline, CDR1 is SNHLY, CDR2 FYNNEI. V lost 6 bases and J lost 5, with 10 bases in between. For the CDR3, the DNA is TGTGCCAGCAGGCTGACAGAAACCGGGGAGCTGTTTTTT. It specifies CASRLTETGELFF.

The chain employs TRBV7-8 and TRBJ2-7; the D is unclear. Looked up from germline, CDR1 is SGHVS and CDR2 is FQNEAQ. The CDR3 is 13 amino acids. The germline V and J ends were trimmed by 1 base and 4 bases, with 8 bases remaining between them. CDR3 nucleotides: TGTGCCAGCAGCTTAGGCCGCACTTACGAGCAGTACTTC. It yields the protein CASSLGRTYEQYF.

The chain recombines TRBV2 with TRBJ1-5; TRBD1 aligns across 9 bases. The CDR3 spans 16 residues. With V trimmed by 7 bases and J by 4 bases, 11 bases remained unmatched. The germline V gene encodes CDR1 SNHLY and CDR2 FYNNEI. The CDR3 bases are TGTGCCAGCAAGGATGGGACACAGGGGGCTAATCAGCCCCAGCATTTT. Translation gives CASKDGTQGANQPQHF.

This clone was seen a handful of times. The rearrangement joins TRBV15 to TRBJ1-2; D uncertain. The CDR3 is 17 amino acids. Germline values: CDR1 LNHNV, CDR2 YYDKDF (reference sequence). V lost 3 bases and J 0 bases, leaving 17 bases between the germline ends. The CDR3 DNA reads as TGTGCCACCAGCAGGACGAAAAATTTGGAAGCTAACTATGGCTACACCTTC. Residues: CATSRTKNLEANYGYTF.

The chain has TRBV29-1 and TRBJ1-2, with 10 bases aligning to TRBD1. The germline V gene encodes CDR1 SQVTM and CDR2 ANQGSEA. The J segment lost 4 bases and the V segment lost 2 bases, leaving 10 bases of the junction unmatched. CDR3 length: 16 amino acids. The CDR3 DNA is TGCAGCGTTGAACGGGGACAGGGGCCGATTCCCTATGGCTACACCTTC. Its translation is CSVERGQGPIPYGYTF.

The rearrangement joins TRBV20-1 to TRBJ2-1; D gene uncertain. Germline CDR1 DFQATT, CDR2 SNEGSKA (reference sequence). V was pared by 6 bases and J by 4 bases, with 7 bases between. This CDR3 spans 11 amino acids. The CDR3 DNA follows: TGCAGTGCCCACACTTACAATGAGCAGTTCTTC. Encoded protein: CSAHTYNEQFF.

The chain links TRBV5-4 to TRBJ2-7, with TRBD1 as a possible D gene (5 bases). The CDR3 is 14 amino acids. Per the germline V gene, CDR1 is SGHNT and CDR2 is YYREEE (reference sequence). V was pared by 4 bases and J by 5 bases, with 16 bases between. CDR3 in DNA: TGTGCCAGCAGCACGCCCCCAGGACATAACGAGCAGTACTTC. This translates into CASSTPPGHNEQYF.

V is TRBV20-1 and J is TRBJ1-2; 7 positions agree with TRBD1. Germline CDR1 is DFQATT and CDR2 is SNEGSKA (reference sequence). This CDR3 is built from 11 residues. V trimming: 6 bases; J trimming: 6 bases; junction bases outside the gene matches: 4. The CDR3 sequence: CSALGGHGYTF. The DNA for the CDR3 is TGCAGTGCGCTAGGGGGCCATGGCTACACCTTC.

The chain recombines TRBV6-1 with TRBJ2-1; D might be TRBD1 or TRBD2, each matching 5 bases. Germline V gives CDR1 MNHNS, CDR2 SASEGT. The CDR3 totals 13 residues. The V gene lost 7 bases and the J gene lost 9 bases, with 16 bases spanning the gap. The CDR3, as DNA: TGTGCCAGCACCACAACAGGTCGGGGTGAGCAGTTCTTC. Its protein is CASTTTGRGEQFF.

The chain carries TRBV6-1 and TRBJ2-7; weak D call: TRBD1 (5 bases). Between the trimmed V and J ends, which lost 8 bases and 2 bases, there was a span of 10 bases. Germline V gives CDR1 MNHNS, CDR2 SASEGT. This CDR3 region has 12 residues. CDR3 in DNA: TGTGCCAGCTCAGGGTTAACCTACGAGCAGTACTTC. It specifies CASSGLTYEQYF.

The chain has TRBV6-1 and TRBJ1-2; a weak D match, TRBD1 (5 bases). This CDR3 spans 13 amino acids. With 4 bases removed from V and 3 bases from J, the gap between germline ends came to 9 bases. CDR1 and CDR2 from the germline V gene are MNHNS and SASEGT. The CDR3 region has the DNA TGTGCCAGCAGTGGAGTGGGGGACTATGGCTACACCTTC. This translates into CASSGVGDYGYTF.

Comment on this clone: Relative to the germline gene, one junction end is altered; a read error may explain this. The chain carries TRBV7-7 and TRBJ2-5; 7 bases line up with TRBD1. CDR3 length equals 15 residues. Germline assignment: CDR1 SSHAT and CDR2 FNYEAQ (reference sequence). CDR3 in DNA: TGTGCTAGCAGCTTAGATCGGACAGGACCAGAGACCCAGTACTTC. Amino acids: CASSLDRTGPETQYF.

This chain uses TRBV4-1 with TRBJ1-1, with D unclear. The germline V gene has CDR1 MGHRA and CDR2 YSYEKL. V was clipped by 1 base and J by 2 bases, with 14 bases between them. The CDR3 spans 16 residues. CDR3 region: CASSQVFGFGNTEAFF. CDR3 sequence (DNA): TGCGCCAGCAGCCAAGTCTTCGGGTTTGGTAACACTGAAGCTTTCTTT.

The rearrangement uses TRBV29-1 and TRBJ2-7, with 7 bases that match TRBD2. The J segment lost 7 bases and the V segment lost 7 bases, leaving 19 bases of the junction unmatched. This CDR3 is 15 amino acids long. Germline V gene data show CDR1 as SQVTM and CDR2 as ANQGSEA. DNA for the CDR3: TGCAGCGCCCGCCCGTTGGCGGGAGCTAATAGTGAGCAGTACTTC. It is translated as CSARPLAGANSEQYF.

This chain uses TRBV29-1 with TRBJ1-1; D may be TRBD1 (6 bases). The CDR3 has 12 amino acids. V gave up 7 bases and J gave up 1 base, with 10 bases separating them. The germline CDR1 and CDR2 sequences are SQVTM and ANQGSEA. This CDR3 reads CSGRTANTEAFF. Here the CDR3 DNA reads TGCAGCGGTAGGACAGCGAACACTGAAGCTTTCTTT.

This sequence joins TRBV6-5 and TRBJ2-5; D may be TRBD2 (6 bases). Germline V gene data show CDR1 as MNHEY and CDR2 as SVGAGI. The CDR3 totals 15 residues. The V end lost 0 bases, the J end lost 4 bases, and 12 bases lay between the germline ends. CDR3 in DNA: TGTGCCAGCAGTTACTCCGGGGGTGGAGGAGAGACCCAGTACTTC. Amino acids: CASSYSGGGGETQYF.

This chain links TRBV6-1 with TRBJ1-2, with D uncertain. The CDR3 is 13 amino acids. CDR1 and CDR2 (germline): MNHNS, SASEGT. Trimming pared 11 bases from V and 7 bases from J, leaving 20 bases between. The CDR3 region has the DNA TGTGCCGTGTGGGCAGAGGATCTAGGTGGCTACACCTTC. Translated, it gives CAVWAEDLGGYTF.

The genes are TRBV5-4 and TRBJ2-1; TRBD2 aligns across 8 bases. Germline values: CDR1 SGHNT, CDR2 YYREEE (reference sequence). The CDR3 contains 14 residues. The J segment lost 7 bases and the V segment lost 0 bases, leaving 3 bases of the junction unmatched. The CDR3 DNA sequence: TGTGCCAGCAGCTTGGGACTAGCGCTTAATGAGCAGTTCTTC. Translating gives CASSLGLALNEQFF.